This entry features one T cell receptor beta chain sequence. Its specificity is not known. This sample was taken from a study of beta chain features in type 1 diabetes. Background on the study: Age, gender and cell yields were similar between patients and healthy donors. Findings and caveats of the study: Sequencing from cDNA could over-represent high-TCR-expressing cells. The naive, central memory and Treg TCRB repertoires of patients appeared to be more similar to one another than those of healthy donors.

The investigators reverse transcribed all of the isolated RNA, so they sequenced expressed TCRB transcripts. Some clones are missing from TCRdb's copy, which holds only in-frame ones; the method was immunoSEQ multiplex PCR. The repertoire includes 130,000 or so clones, 9.7% of them detected once, and about 0.6% sits in the top ten. V lost 4 bases and J lost 6, with 8 bases in between. CDR3 length: 11 amino acids. Germline CDR1 and CDR2: SGHDT and YYEEEE. What was sequenced was central memory CD4+ T cells from blood. The receptor comes from a woman aged 40 to 50 in good health. The V and J genes are TRBV5-6 and TRBJ2-7; D is unclear. CDR3 residues: CASSLTSEQYF. As DNA, the CDR3 is TGTGCCAGCAGCCTGACAAGCGAGCAGTACTTC.